The sequence of this T cell receptor beta chain was determined in a study of blood T cells in healthy people across ages. The study's findings and limits: A conclusive naive versus antigen-experienced comparison was prevented by the unsorted PBMCs.

The V gene's germline CDR1 is SGHRS and CDR2 YFSETQ. V shed 4 bases and J shed 1 base, with 11 bases lying between them. The CDR3 extends over 14 amino acids. Sample-barcoded 5' priming and a J-beta primer mix drove a second PCR of roughly 7 to 11 cycles. A template-switch adaptor containing 12 random nucleotides labeled each cDNA molecule. TCRdb used MiXCR to reprocess the 5' RACE reads, holding one entry per CDR3 protein. The sample includes fewer than 900,000 distinct CDR3 sequences, approximately 43% of them seen just once. This clonotype was seen a handful of times. Its antigen is unknown. The source of this sequence is a woman aged 55 to 70 in good health. The V call is TRBV5-1, the J call TRBJ1-1; D possibly corresponds to TRBD1 (6 bases). Input material: blood. Written as DNA, the CDR3 is TGCGCCAGCAGCCTCCGGGACAAGAACACTGAAGCTTTCTTT. Translated, it gives CASSLRDKNTEAFF.